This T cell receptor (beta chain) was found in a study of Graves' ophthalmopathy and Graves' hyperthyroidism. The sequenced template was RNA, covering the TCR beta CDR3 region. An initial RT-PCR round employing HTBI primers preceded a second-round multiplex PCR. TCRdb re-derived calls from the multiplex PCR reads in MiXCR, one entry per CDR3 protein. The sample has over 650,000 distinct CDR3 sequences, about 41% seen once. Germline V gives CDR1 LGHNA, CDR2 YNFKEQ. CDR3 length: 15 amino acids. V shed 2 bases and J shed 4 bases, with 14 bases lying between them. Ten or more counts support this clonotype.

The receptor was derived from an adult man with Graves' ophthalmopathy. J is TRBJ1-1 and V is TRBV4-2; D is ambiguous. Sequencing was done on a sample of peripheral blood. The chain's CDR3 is CASSQTIHLRTEAFF. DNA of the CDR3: TGTGCCAGCAGCCAAACGATTCACCTCCGCACTGAAGCTTTCTTT.